The 21 T cell receptor beta chains presented below share a single source sample, sequenced in a study of shared clonotypes between healthy human individuals. The assay was immunoSEQ multiplex PCR, and TCRdb's table has in-frame clones only and misses some. The repertoire consists of under 2.5 million clones, with around 92% occurring once and the leading ten covering 0.37%. The specimen was naive CD4+ T cells from PBMCs. The subset is: CD45RA+ positively selected. These receptors all stem from a man between 18 and 29 years old in good health. Some clones in this sample may be carry-over from other donors' samples.

This clone was counted a single time. This chain uses TRBV7-3 with TRBJ2-2; D gene uncertain. CDR1 and CDR2 (germline): SGHTA, FQGTGA. This CDR3 is 16 amino acids long. V dropped 1 base and J dropped 1 base, with 10 bases sitting between them. CDR3 region: CASSLRSKVNTGELFF. In DNA form, the CDR3 reads TGTGCCAGCAGCTTAAGGAGCAAGGTGAACACCGGGGAGCTGTTTTTT.

Only one count was recorded for this clone. V gene TRBV7-9 combines with J gene TRBJ2-3; 7 positions match TRBD2. Per germline, CDR1 SEHNR and CDR2 FQNEAQ (reference sequence). The length of the CDR3 is 18 residues. J gave up 0 bases and V 0 bases, and 9 bases lay outside the gene matches. In DNA form, the CDR3 reads TGTGCCAGCAGCTTAGCTTCTAAGTCTAGCGGTAGCACAGATACGCAGTATTTT. Protein: CASSLASKSSGSTDTQYF.

A word on this clone: Other DNA sequences in this sample translate to the same CDR3. This chain connects TRBV5-1 to TRBJ1-1, with 9 bases that match TRBD1. Germline V gene sequence: CDR1 SGHRS, CDR2 YFSETQ. The V gene end was trimmed by 4 bases and the J gene end by 4 bases; junction bases not matched to a gene: 5. The CDR3 sequence is 14 residues long. In DNA form, the CDR3 reads TGCGCCAGCAGCCTAATGGACAGGGGCACTGAAGCTTTCTTT. Residues: CASSLMDRGTEAFF. Based on the CDR3 plus reference TRBV5-1 and TRBJ1-1, the full variable domain is KAGVTQTPRYLIKTRGQQVTLSCSPISGHRSVSWYQQTPGQGLQFLFEYFSETQRNKGNFPGRFSGRQFSNSRSEMNVSTLELGDSALYLCASSLMDRGTEAFFGQGTRLTVV.

This rearrangement joins TRBV5-1 to TRBJ2-2, with D uncertain. Germline V gene data show CDR1 as SGHRS and CDR2 as YFSETQ. This CDR3 contains 11 residues. V was clipped by 7 bases and J by 5 bases, with 6 bases between them. The CDR3 sequence is CASAATGELFF. The CDR3 DNA reads TGCGCCAGCGCCGCAACCGGGGAGCTGTTTTTT.

The genes are TRBV2 and TRBJ1-2; D not certain. Germline V CDR1 and CDR2: SNHLY, FYNNEI. The CDR3 is made up of 13 amino acids. V was clipped by 4 bases and J by 7 bases, with 13 bases between them. The CDR3 loop is CASSARDIGGYTF. CDR3 in DNA: TGTGCCAGCAGTGCCCGTGACATAGGTGGCTACACCTTC.

The chain carries TRBV2 and TRBJ1-5; D is unclear. V was clipped by 4 bases and J by 7 bases, with 14 bases between them. Germline values: CDR1 SNHLY, CDR2 FYNNEI. The CDR3 is made up of 14 amino acids. CDR3 sequence reads: CASSGGWKGQPQHF. In nucleotides, the CDR3 is TGTGCCAGCAGTGGCGGGTGGAAAGGACAGCCCCAGCATTTT.

The V and J genes are TRBV4-1 and TRBJ1-3; D unresolved. V was clipped by 1 base and J by 0 bases, with 10 bases between them. The CDR3 has 16 residues. Germline values: CDR1 MGHRA, CDR2 YSYEKL. CDR3 region: CASSQGITNSGNTIYF. The CDR3 DNA reads TGCGCCAGCAGCCAAGGTATAACAAACTCTGGAAACACCATATATTTT.

The genes are TRBV7-3 and TRBJ2-5; possible D gene TRBD1, 5 bases. V was pared by 2 bases and J by 2 bases, with 12 bases between. CDR3 length: 15 amino acids. The germline V gene encodes CDR1 SGHTA and CDR2 FQGTGA. The CDR3 is CASSLFTGRQETQYF. In nucleotides, the CDR3 is TGTGCCAGCAGCTTATTTACAGGCCGACAAGAGACCCAGTACTTC.

The chain employs TRBV29-1 and TRBJ2-1, with 11 positions matching TRBD2. The junction had 1 base not matched to a gene; V was cut back by 6 bases and J by 9 bases. From germline, CDR1 is SQVTM and CDR2 ANQGSEA. The CDR3 sequence is 11 residues long. The CDR3 sequence: CSVGLAAEQFF. CDR3 sequence (DNA): TGCAGCGTGGGACTAGCGGCTGAGCAGTTCTTC.

Concerning this clone: The same CDR3 is also encoded by other DNA sequences in this sample. The rearrangement links TRBV4-2 to TRBJ1-1; no definite D call. The CDR3 totals 14 residues. CDR1 is LGHNA, CDR2 YNFKEQ, per germline. Deletions cut 1 base from V and 1 base from J, with 7 bases between. As DNA, the CDR3 is TGTGCCAGCAGCCAAGTTGAAAGGAACACTGAAGCTTTCTTT. It encodes CASSQVERNTEAFF.

The chain couples TRBV28 to TRBJ1-2, with D possibly matching TRBD1 (6 bases). CDR1 and CDR2 from the germline V gene are MDHEN and SYDVKM. The CDR3 has 15 residues. Trimming took off 7 bases at V and 6 bases at J, with 21 bases between the two ends. The CDR3 sequence is CASTSETGSIDGYTF. CDR3 nucleotide sequence: TGTGCCAGCACTTCTGAGACAGGATCTATTGATGGCTACACCTTC.

This sequence joins TRBV19 and TRBJ2-2; 8 nucleotides line up with TRBD2. J lost 0 bases, V lost 7 bases, and 7 bases had no gene match. CDR3 length: 16 amino acids. The germline CDR1 and CDR2 sequences are LNHDA and SQIVND (reference sequence). CDR3 protein: CASTGLLAANTGELFF. As DNA, the CDR3 is TGTGCCAGTACTGGGTTACTAGCGGCGAACACCGGGGAGCTGTTTTTT.

The V call is TRBV6-1, the J call TRBJ1-1; 8 bases fit TRBD1. Germline-derived CDR1 and CDR2 are MNHNS and SASEGT. V trimming: 7 bases; J trimming: 5 bases; junction bases outside the gene matches: 9. The CDR3 runs to 14 residues. The CDR3 DNA reads TGTGCCAGCACCACAGGGGGAGGGCGTACTGAAGCTTTCTTT. Its protein product is CASTTGGGRTEAFF.

This clone was observed a handful of times. V is TRBV2 and J is TRBJ1-4; the match to TRBD1 covers 8 bases. The V segment lost 6 bases and the J segment 3 bases; nucleotides outside the gene matches: 3. In germline, CDR1 is SNHLY, CDR2 FYNNEI. The CDR3 length is 14 residues. This CDR3 reads CASRNRGANEKLFF. The CDR3 DNA reads as TGTGCCAGCAGGAACAGGGGGGCTAATGAAAAACTGTTTTTT.

The chain links TRBV2 to TRBJ2-7, with D perhaps given as TRBD1 or TRBD2 (5 bases each). Trimming stripped 4 bases from V and 5 bases from J, with 9 bases between. CDR3 length: 12 amino acids. Germline V lookup: CDR1 SNHLY, CDR2 FYNNEI. DNA of the CDR3: TGTGCCAGCAGTGGGGGGTGGGACGAGCAGTACTTC. Translating gives CASSGGWDEQYF.

This clone was counted once. The genes are TRBV2 and TRBJ1-2; no reliable D call. The germline V gene encodes CDR1 SNHLY and CDR2 FYNNEI. This CDR3 contains 16 residues. V was trimmed by 5 bases and J by 2 bases, leaving 18 bases between them. The CDR3 sequence: CASSLGTTVTNYGYTF. The CDR3 DNA reads TGTGCCAGCAGTTTAGGTACAACAGTGACGAACTATGGCTACACCTTC.

J is TRBJ2-3 and V is TRBV5-4; D not certain. The CDR3 consists of 14 residues. V was cut by 3 bases and J by 4 bases, with 12 bases left in between. Germline-derived CDR1 and CDR2 are SGHNT and YYREEE (reference sequence). The CDR3 protein is CASSSTGASDTQYF. As DNA, the CDR3 is TGTGCCAGCAGCTCCACGGGTGCGTCAGATACGCAGTATTTT.

This clone was seen a single time. The V and J genes are TRBV11-3 and TRBJ2-2; the D is unclear. Trimming took off 5 bases at V and 8 bases at J, with 9 bases between the two ends. Germline V CDR1 and CDR2: SGHNT, YENEEA. The CDR3 runs to 12 residues. This CDR3 reads CASSPGFGELFF. In DNA, the CDR3 is TGTGCCAGCAGCCCTGGGTTTGGGGAGCTGTTTTTT.

This clone was seen a handful of times. This chain joins TRBV29-1 and TRBJ1-1, with a weak D call TRBD1 (6 bases). With 1 base removed from V and 11 bases from J, the gap between germline ends came to 17 bases. This CDR3 is built from 13 residues. Per the germline V gene, CDR1 is SQVTM and CDR2 is ANQGSEA. In DNA form, the CDR3 reads TGCAGCGTTGAAGGGCAGGGGCCTCTGAGCGCTTTCTTT. Encoded protein: CSVEGQGPLSAFF. The complete variable domain, with remaining parts taken from reference TRBV29-1 and TRBJ1-1, reads SAVISQKPSRDICQRGTSLTIQCQVDSQVTMMFWYRQQPGQSLTLIATANQGSEATYESGFVIDKFPISRPNLTFSTLTVSNMSPEDSSIYLCSVEGQGPLSAFFGQGTRLTVV.

The chain is built from TRBV11-2 and TRBJ2-5; TRBD2 matches 7 bases. J lost 3 bases, V lost 3 bases, and 4 bases had no gene match. The CDR3 has 14 amino acids. Germline V lookup: CDR1 SGHAT, CDR2 FQNNGV. The DNA for the CDR3 is TGTGCCAGCAGCTTGAGGCTAGCGGAAGAGACCCAGTACTTC. Residues: CASSLRLAEETQYF.

This chain joins TRBV9 and TRBJ2-1; TRBD2 agrees at 10 bases. Germline CDR1 is SGDLS and CDR2 is YYNGEE. The CDR3 totals 15 residues. V lost 3 bases and J lost 3; bases outside the gene matches: 3. In DNA form, the CDR3 reads TGTGCCAGCAGCGGTCTAGCGGGGGTCTACAATGAGCAGTTCTTC. Protein sequence: CASSGLAGVYNEQFF.